This T cell receptor beta chain was captured by sequencing in a study of OX40 agonist ivuxolimab in advanced cancers. This table comes from immunoSEQ multiplex PCR, and its TCRdb copy is limited to in-frame clones, with some not included. The data show approximately 75,000 clones, under 95% seen once. CDR1 and CDR2 (germline): MNHEY, SMNVEV (reference sequence). CDR3 length equals 14 residues. Germline trimming cut 2 bases from V and 3 bases from J; bases unmatched to any gene: 4. The sequence came from an adult with an advanced solid tumor such as melanoma, head and neck, liver or kidney cancer. This chain joins TRBV27 and TRBJ2-7, with 7 bases identical to TRBD2. The sample in question was CD4+ or CD8+ T cells sorted from blood, obtained in a trial of the OX40 agonist ivuxolimab. CDR3 region: CASSLSGNSYEQYF. The DNA of the CDR3 is TGTGCCAGCAGTTTAAGCGGGAATAGCTACGAGCAGTACTTC.